The 22 T cell receptor beta chains below come from one sample, sequenced in a study of cytomegalovirus exposure and HLA in healthy donors. Vbeta (60) and Jbeta (13) primers were used in the PCR. Profiled with immunoSEQ multiplex PCR; TCRdb holds only in-frame clones, not every one. The data contain nearly 200,000 clones, 75% to 80% of them seen just once; the ten biggest clones take up approximately 2%. The specimen sequenced was PBMCs. All receptors come from a woman in her twenties or thirties in good health and CMV-seropositive.

The genes are TRBV25-1 and TRBJ1-2, with D unclear. Trimming took off 10 bases at V and 7 bases at J, with 22 bases between the two ends. CDR3 size: 14 residues. Germline-derived CDR1 and CDR2 are MGHDK and SYGVNS. This CDR3 reads CATTSLRGSGGYTF. As DNA, the CDR3 is TGTGCCACCACGAGCCTTAGAGGGAGTGGTGGCTACACCTTC.

This clone was counted once. This chain links TRBV6-6 with TRBJ2-7, with 8 bases matching TRBD2. With V trimmed by 7 bases and J by 1 base, 6 bases remained unmatched. This CDR3 is 14 amino acids long. CDR1 is MNHNY, CDR2 SVGAGI, per germline (reference sequence). CDR3 nucleotide sequence: TGTGCCAGCACCGGAACTAGCGGATCCTACGAGCAGTACTTC. This codes for CASTGTSGSYEQYF.

V gene TRBV12-5 combines with J gene TRBJ1-2, with TRBD1 as a possible D gene (5 bases). Germline lookup yields CDR1 LGHNT and CDR2 FRNRAP. The CDR3 consists of 16 residues. Between the trimmed V and J ends, which lost 1 base and 9 bases, there was a span of 21 bases. CDR3 coding DNA: TGTGCTAGTGGTTTGGCAGACACTACGGGGACTATTCGCTACACCTTC. It is translated as CASGLADTTGTIRYTF.

This clone was counted a few times. V is TRBV18 and J is TRBJ1-5; TRBD1 matches 12 bases. The V gene's germline CDR1 is KGHSH and CDR2 LQKENI. V shed 6 bases and J 6 bases; nucleotides not matched to a gene: 6. The CDR3 consists of 15 residues. In DNA form, the CDR3 reads TGTGCCAGCTCGCTTGGGACAGGGGGCAGTCAGCCCCAGCATTTT. Translating it yields CASSLGTGGSQPQHF.

The rearrangement links TRBV27 to TRBJ1-2; 10 bases fit TRBD1. Trimming at V came to 4 bases and at J to 5 bases, leaving 7 bases not matched to a gene. The germline gives CDR1 MNHEY, CDR2 SMNVEV (reference sequence). The CDR3 totals 15 residues. For the CDR3, the DNA is TGTGCCAGCAGTTCCCCCGGGACAGGGGTTTATGGCTACACCTTC. This translates into CASSSPGTGVYGYTF.

This sequence joins TRBV19 and TRBJ2-7; 8 nucleotides align to TRBD2. The CDR3 contains 14 residues. The V gene's germline CDR1 is LNHDA and CDR2 SQIVND (reference sequence). The trim removed 5 bases at V and 8 bases at J, leaving 11 bases unmatched. The CDR3 nucleotides read TGTGCCAGTAGTGCATCGGGACTAGTGAATAAGCAGTACTTC. Its translation is CASSASGLVNKQYF.

The J gene is TRBJ2-7, the V gene TRBV29-1, with a weak D call TRBD2 (6 bases). The length of the CDR3 is 10 residues. V lost 6 bases to trimming and J lost 5 bases, with 8 bases between them. CDR1 is SQVTM and CDR2 is ANQGSEA in the germline V gene. For the CDR3, the DNA is TGCAGCGTGGAGGGTGACGAGCAGTACTTC. Translating gives CSVEGDEQYF.

The chain joins TRBV27 to TRBJ2-3, with D uncertain. V was trimmed by 0 bases and J by 0 bases, leaving 22 bases between them. Germline loops: CDR1 MNHEY, CDR2 SMNVEV (reference sequence). This CDR3 region has 20 residues. The CDR3 spells CASSLSAAYTENSSTDTQYF. The CDR3, as DNA: TGTGCCAGCAGTTTATCCGCCGCGTACACAGAGAACTCTAGCACAGATACGCAGTATTTT.

The chain joins TRBV7-3 to TRBJ2-7; D not certain. The CDR3 loop spans 11 amino acids. V was pared by 5 bases and J by 7 bases, with 9 bases between. The germline V gene has CDR1 SGHTA and CDR2 FQGTGA. DNA for the CDR3: TGTGCCAGCAGCCTACCTTGGGAGCAGTACTTC. Amino acid sequence: CASSLPWEQYF.

This clone was found a few times. This chain joins TRBV29-1 and TRBJ1-2; no reliable D call. V dropped 6 bases and J dropped 0 bases, with 8 bases sitting between them. The germline gives CDR1 SQVTM, CDR2 ANQGSEA. The CDR3 extends over 12 amino acids. The CDR3 sequence: CSVIQSNYGYTF. CDR3 nucleotides: TGCAGCGTGATACAGTCTAACTATGGCTACACCTTC.

The chain is built from TRBV7-2 and TRBJ2-5; 11 nucleotides align to TRBD2. Germline trimming cut 2 bases from V and 5 bases from J; bases unmatched to any gene: 16. CDR1 and CDR2 from the germline V gene are SGHTA and FQGNSA. This CDR3 is 19 amino acids long. The CDR3 loop is CASSLIAGGRDAARETQYF. CDR3 bases: TGTGCCAGCAGCTTAATAGCGGGAGGGCGAGATGCGGCCAGGGAGACCCAGTACTTC.

This clone was seen only once. The rearrangement uses TRBV30 and TRBJ2-7; D may be TRBD1 (5 bases). The CDR3 sequence is 12 residues long. V was clipped by 3 bases and J by 5 bases, with 11 bases between them. Germline V gene sequence: CDR1 GTSNPN, CDR2 SVGIG (reference sequence). The DNA for the CDR3 is TGTGCCTGGAGCCCAGGGCTTCACGAGCAGTACTTC. It yields the protein CAWSPGLHEQYF. The full variable domain, with the rest looked up from reference TRBV30 and TRBJ2-7, is SQTIHQWPATLVQPVGSPLSLECTVEGTSNPNLYWYRQAAGRGLQLLFYSVGIGQISSEVPQNLSASRPQDRQFILSSKKLLLSDSGFYLCAWSPGLHEQYFGPGTRLTVT.

A few counts support this clone. J is TRBJ1-5 and V is TRBV4-2, with D uncertain. V lost 1 base, J lost 6 bases, and 10 bases lay in between. This CDR3 contains 14 residues. In germline, CDR1 is LGHNA, CDR2 YNFKEQ. The CDR3 reads CASSQGGWVQPQHF. Here the CDR3 DNA reads TGTGCCAGCAGCCAAGGAGGATGGGTTCAGCCCCAGCATTTT.

The chain carries TRBV28 and TRBJ1-2; maybe TRBD1 (6 bases). V was trimmed by 8 bases and J by 8 bases, leaving 15 bases between them. The CDR3 totals 12 residues. Germline CDR1 reads MDHEN; CDR2 reads SYDVKM. CDR3 nucleotides: TGTGCCAGCGCAACAGGGCCGGGAGGCTACACCTTC. Protein product: CASATGPGGYTF.

This clone was counted a few times. This chain uses TRBV11-2 with TRBJ2-2; 11 bases fit TRBD2. Germline CDR1 and CDR2: SGHAT and FQNNGV. Unmatched junction bases numbered 12, after V lost 5 bases and J lost 7 bases. This CDR3 has 17 amino acids. In DNA form, the CDR3 reads TGTGCCAGCAGCCGCCCTCTAGCGGGAGGATGGAGCGGGGAGCTGTTTTTT. Protein: CASSRPLAGGWSGELFF.

The chain employs TRBV2 and TRBJ1-2; 10 bases fit TRBD1. The length of the CDR3 is 17 residues. Germline V gives CDR1 SNHLY, CDR2 FYNNEI. V lost 9 bases and J lost 4; bases outside the gene matches: 17. The CDR3 loop reads CASVPGTGVKARYGYTF. The CDR3, as DNA: TGTGCCAGTGTGCCGGGGACAGGGGTTAAGGCTCGCTATGGCTACACCTTC.

This clone was seen more than once but under ten times. The chain carries TRBV5-6 and TRBJ1-1; unclear D gene. Trimming left V 1 base short and J 3 bases short, with 10 bases between. The CDR3 is made up of 14 amino acids. Germline V gene data show CDR1 as SGHDT and CDR2 as YYEEEE. DNA for the CDR3: TGTGCCAGCAGCTTGACGAGGGCTCACACTGAAGCTTTCTTT. This translates into CASSLTRAHTEAFF.

This rearrangement joins TRBV7-2 to TRBJ2-1, with 11 bases identical to TRBD2. Germline assignment: CDR1 SGHTA and CDR2 FQGNSA. This CDR3 spans 16 amino acids. V shed 5 bases and J 7 bases; nucleotides not matched to a gene: 10. In DNA form, the CDR3 reads TGTGCCAGCAGCCCGGTGCTAGCGGGAGGAAGAAATGAGCAGTTCTTC. This translates into CASSPVLAGGRNEQFF.

CDR3: CASSLRLAGNTDTQYF. As DNA, the CDR3 is TGTGCCAGCAGCCTTAGACTAGCGGGGAACACAGATACGCAGTATTTT. The rearrangement joins TRBV13 to TRBJ2-3; 11 bases map to TRBD2. The CDR3 length is 16 residues. Germline CDR1 reads PRHDT; CDR2 reads FYEKMQ (reference sequence). V lost 5 bases to trimming and J lost 2 bases; unmatched junction nucleotides: 6.

The V gene is TRBV6-5, the J gene TRBJ2-3; D is undetermined. The germline gives CDR1 MNHEY, CDR2 SVGAGI. There are 13 residues in the CDR3. The V gene lost 7 bases and the J gene lost 3 bases, with 11 bases spanning the gap. The DNA of the CDR3 is TGTGCCAGCACGCACTCCCTAACAGATACGCAGTATTTT. Protein product: CASTHSLTDTQYF.

The sample holds a few counts of this clone. The chain employs TRBV19 and TRBJ1-1; no clear D. Germline CDR1 and CDR2: LNHDA and SQIVND (reference sequence). Between the trimmed V and J ends, which lost 0 bases and 2 bases, there was a span of 4 bases. The CDR3 length is 13 residues. The CDR3 loop reads CASSIEYNTEAFF. In nucleotides, the CDR3 is TGTGCCAGTAGTATAGAGTATAACACTGAAGCTTTCTTT.

The rearrangement links TRBV7-2 to TRBJ2-7, with D maybe TRBD1 (6 bases). Trimming took 2 bases from V and 4 from J, leaving 9 bases between them. The CDR3 length is 13 residues. CDR1 SGHTA and CDR2 FQGNSA come from the germline V gene. CDR3 residues: CASSLTDRYEQYF. The CDR3 nucleotides are TGTGCCAGCAGCTTAACGGACAGATACGAGCAGTACTTC.